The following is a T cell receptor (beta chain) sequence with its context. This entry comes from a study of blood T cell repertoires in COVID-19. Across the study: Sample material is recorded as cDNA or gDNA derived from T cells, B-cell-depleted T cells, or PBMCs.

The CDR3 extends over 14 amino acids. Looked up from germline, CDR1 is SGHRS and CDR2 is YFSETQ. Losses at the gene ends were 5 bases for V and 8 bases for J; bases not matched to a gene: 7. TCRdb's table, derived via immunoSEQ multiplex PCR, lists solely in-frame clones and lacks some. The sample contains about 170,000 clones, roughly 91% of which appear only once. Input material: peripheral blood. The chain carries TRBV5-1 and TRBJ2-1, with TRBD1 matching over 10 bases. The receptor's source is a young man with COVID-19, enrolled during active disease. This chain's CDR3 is CASRRTGGADEQFF. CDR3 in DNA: TGCGCCAGCAGGAGGACAGGGGGGGCCGATGAGCAGTTCTTC.